The rows below give T cell receptor beta chains drawn from one sample of a study of beta chain features in type 1 diabetes. Produced via immunoSEQ multiplex PCR; TCRdb's table is partial and in-frame only. The sample contains hundreds of thousands of clones, over 12% of which appear only once. Sequencing was performed on naive CD4+ T cells from blood. These receptor sequences come from a young man with type 1 diabetes. The CDR3 runs from the conserved cysteine through the conserved F or W. The order of the fields is V gene, D gene, J gene, clone size, CDR3 protein, CDR3 DNA. The D gene is left open where the match is weak. The size entry is marked missing in some rows and otherwise reads once, few, many or a size class.

v_call: TRBV11-2; d_call: NA; j_call: TRBJ1-6; clone_size: NA; cdr3_aa: CASSLGGNSPLHF; cdr3_nt: TGTGCCAGCAGCTTAGGCGGGAATTCACCCCTCCACTTT
v_call: TRBV2; d_call: NA; j_call: TRBJ2-7; clone_size: few; cdr3_aa: CASRASYEQYF; cdr3_nt: TGTGCCAGCAGGGCGTCCTACGAGCAGTACTTC
v_call: TRBV7-9; d_call: NA; j_call: TRBJ2-1; clone_size: NA; cdr3_aa: CASSMPGTAGYNEQFF; cdr3_nt: TGTGCCAGCAGCATGCCAGGGACGGCGGGGTACAATGAGCAGTTCTTC
v_call: TRBV6-5; d_call: TRBD1; j_call: TRBJ2-4; clone_size: NA; cdr3_aa: CASSGPGQGHIQYF; cdr3_nt: TGTGCCAGCAGTGGACCGGGACAGGGTCACATTCAGTACTTC
v_call: TRBV7-3; d_call: NA; j_call: TRBJ2-3; clone_size: NA; cdr3_aa: CASSPGIWDTQYF; cdr3_nt: TGTGCCAGCAGTCCAGGCATTTGGGATACGCAGTATTTT
v_call: TRBV7-2; d_call: TRBD1; j_call: TRBJ1-5; clone_size: few; cdr3_aa: CASTQRAGQGSNQPQHF; cdr3_nt: TGTGCCAGCACTCAGCGAGCAGGACAGGGGAGCAATCAGCCCCAGCATTTT
v_call: TRBV18; d_call: TRBD1; j_call: TRBJ1-2; clone_size: NA; cdr3_aa: CASSVQQGESYGYTF; cdr3_nt: TGTGCCAGCTCAGTCCAACAGGGGGAATCCTATGGCTACACCTTC
v_call: TRBV11-2; d_call: NA; j_call: TRBJ2-2; clone_size: NA; cdr3_aa: CASSLDPRTGELFF; cdr3_nt: TGTGCCAGCAGCTTAGATCCCCGCACCGGGGAGCTGTTTTTT
v_call: TRBV4-1; d_call: NA; j_call: TRBJ2-2; clone_size: NA; cdr3_aa: CASSRDPGLPNTGELFF; cdr3_nt: TGCGCCAGCAGCCGAGACCCGGGACTTCCGAACACCGGGGAGCTGTTTTTT
v_call: TRBV30; d_call: NA; j_call: TRBJ1-1; clone_size: few; cdr3_aa: CAWQKNTEAFF; cdr3_nt: TGTGCCTGGCAGAAGAACACTGAAGCTTTCTTT
v_call: TRBV30; d_call: TRBD1; j_call: TRBJ2-3; clone_size: NA; cdr3_aa: CAWSLTGGDDTQYF; cdr3_nt: TGTGCCTGGAGTTTGACAGGGGGGGACGATACGCAGTATTTT
v_call: TRBV2; d_call: TRBD1; j_call: TRBJ1-1; clone_size: few; cdr3_aa: CARGQGGTEAFF; cdr3_nt: TGTGCCCGGGGACAGGGTGGCACTGAAGCTTTCTTT
v_call: TRBV5-6; d_call: NA; j_call: TRBJ2-1; clone_size: few; cdr3_aa: CASSSLATAIGNEQFF; cdr3_nt: TGTGCCAGCAGCAGCCTAGCTACGGCTATCGGCAATGAGCAGTTCTTC
v_call: TRBV5-4; d_call: TRBD1; j_call: TRBJ1-4; clone_size: NA; cdr3_aa: CASSHLTGSATNEKLFF; cdr3_nt: TGTGCCAGCAGCCACTTGACAGGGTCGGCAACTAATGAAAAACTGTTTTTT
v_call: TRBV4-3; d_call: NA; j_call: TRBJ2-3; clone_size: NA; cdr3_aa: CASSQGPAVSTDTQYF; cdr3_nt: TGCGCCAGCAGCCAAGGACCAGCGGTTAGCACAGATACGCAGTATTTT
v_call: TRBV11-2; d_call: NA; j_call: TRBJ2-3; clone_size: few; cdr3_aa: CASSLGGLLGRTDTQYF; cdr3_nt: TGTGCCAGCAGCTTAGGGGGCCTACTAGGACGCACAGATACGCAGTATTTT
v_call: TRBV14; d_call: TRBD1; j_call: TRBJ2-4; clone_size: many; cdr3_aa: CASSQATGVNIQYF; cdr3_nt: TGTGCCAGCAGCCAAGCGACAGGGGTAAACATTCAGTACTTC
v_call: TRBV6-5; d_call: TRBD1; j_call: TRBJ1-2; clone_size: NA; cdr3_aa: CASRPGGGYGYTF; cdr3_nt: TGTGCCAGCAGGCCAGGGGGCGGCTATGGCTACACCTTC
v_call: TRBV9; d_call: NA; j_call: TRBJ2-1; clone_size: few; cdr3_aa: CASSVYGGGPYNEQFF; cdr3_nt: TGTGCCAGCAGCGTATATGGAGGGGGCCCTTACAATGAGCAGTTCTTC
v_call: TRBV5-5; d_call: NA; j_call: TRBJ1-6; clone_size: few; cdr3_aa: CASSPKGSPLVDSPLHF; cdr3_nt: TGTGCCAGCAGCCCGAAGGGCAGCCCTCTCGTTGATTCACCCCTCCACTTT
v_call: TRBV30; d_call: NA; j_call: TRBJ1-5; clone_size: few; cdr3_aa: CAWSYRGNQPQHF; cdr3_nt: TGTGCCTGGAGTTACCGAGGCAATCAGCCCCAGCATTTT
v_call: TRBV7-9; d_call: TRBD1; j_call: TRBJ2-7; clone_size: few; cdr3_aa: CASSSLTGKSF; cdr3_nt: TGTGCCAGCAGCTCGCTGACAGGGAAATCGTTC
v_call: TRBV30; d_call: NA; j_call: TRBJ2-7; clone_size: few; cdr3_aa: CAWSVFFRWGKRDEQYF; cdr3_nt: TGTGCCTGGAGTGTATTTTTCCGGTGGGGGAAAAGGGACGAGCAGTACTTC
v_call: TRBV19; d_call: TRBD1; j_call: TRBJ1-5; clone_size: NA; cdr3_aa: CASKFRTGRRISNQPQHF; cdr3_nt: TGTGCCAGTAAGTTCAGGACAGGACGAAGAATTAGCAATCAGCCCCAGCATTTT
v_call: TRBV19; d_call: NA; j_call: TRBJ2-2; clone_size: few; cdr3_aa: CASRSTGELFF; cdr3_nt: TGTGCCAGTCGGAGCACCGGGGAGCTGTTTTTT
v_call: TRBV29-1; d_call: NA; j_call: TRBJ2-1; clone_size: NA; cdr3_aa: CSVVPPQGYNEQFF; cdr3_nt: TGCAGCGTTGTACCCCCCCAGGGATACAATGAGCAGTTCTTC
v_call: TRBV19; d_call: NA; j_call: TRBJ1-5; clone_size: NA; cdr3_aa: CASQTHSNQPQHF; cdr3_nt: TGTGCCAGCCAGACTCATAGCAATCAGCCCCAGCATTTT
v_call: TRBV10-2; d_call: NA; j_call: TRBJ1-5; clone_size: few; cdr3_aa: CASSPGTSQPQHF; cdr3_nt: TGCGCCAGCAGTCCCGGGACAAGTCAGCCCCAGCATTTT
v_call: TRBV4-2; d_call: TRBD2; j_call: TRBJ2-2; clone_size: NA; cdr3_aa: CASSQVGRLAGPSFGELFF; cdr3_nt: TGTGCCAGCAGCCAAGTTGGGCGGCTAGCGGGGCCCTCCTTTGGGGAGCTGTTTTTT
v_call: TRBV28; d_call: TRBD1; j_call: TRBJ1-1; clone_size: NA; cdr3_aa: CASTSRQGAGWNTEAFF; cdr3_nt: TGTGCCAGCACCTCAAGACAGGGGGCTGGATGGAACACTGAAGCTTTCTTT
v_call: TRBV14; d_call: NA; j_call: TRBJ1-4; clone_size: NA; cdr3_aa: CASSLDRTTNEKLFF; cdr3_nt: TGTGCCAGCAGCCTCGACAGGACAACTAATGAAAAACTGTTTTTT
v_call: TRBV4-3; d_call: NA; j_call: TRBJ2-3; clone_size: NA; cdr3_aa: CASSQPDPKDTQYF; cdr3_nt: TGCGCCAGCAGCCAACCGGACCCAAAAGATACGCAGTATTTT
v_call: TRBV30; d_call: TRBD2; j_call: TRBJ2-1; clone_size: NA; cdr3_aa: CAWSAHLGPGGVPFF; cdr3_nt: TGTGCCTGGAGTGCTCACTTGGGCCCGGGAGGGGTACCGTTCTTC
v_call: TRBV29-1; d_call: NA; j_call: TRBJ1-1; clone_size: few; cdr3_aa: CSVGGGTEAFF; cdr3_nt: TGCAGCGTCGGAGGGGGAACTGAAGCTTTCTTT
v_call: TRBV25-1; d_call: NA; j_call: TRBJ2-2; clone_size: few; cdr3_aa: CASSVPQMGADTGELFF; cdr3_nt: TGTGCCAGCAGTGTCCCTCAGATGGGGGCGGACACCGGGGAGCTGTTTTTT